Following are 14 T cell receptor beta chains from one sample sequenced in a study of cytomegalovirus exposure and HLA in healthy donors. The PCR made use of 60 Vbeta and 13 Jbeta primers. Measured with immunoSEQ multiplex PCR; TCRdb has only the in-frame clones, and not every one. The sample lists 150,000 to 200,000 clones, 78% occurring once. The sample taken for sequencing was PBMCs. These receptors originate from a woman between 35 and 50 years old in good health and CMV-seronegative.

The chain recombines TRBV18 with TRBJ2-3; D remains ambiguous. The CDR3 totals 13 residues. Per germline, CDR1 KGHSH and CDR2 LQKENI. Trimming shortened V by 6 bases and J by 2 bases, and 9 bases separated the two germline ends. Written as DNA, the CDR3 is TGTGCCAGCTCTTCGGCGGACACAGATACGCAGTATTTT. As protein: CASSSADTDTQYF.

This chain's CDR3 is CASSSHRGLQEKLFF. The CDR3 bases are TGCGCCAGCAGCTCCCACAGGGGACTGCAAGAAAAACTGTTTTTT. The chain is built from TRBV5-1 and TRBJ1-4; 7 bases agree with TRBD1. This CDR3 comprises 15 residues. The germline V gene encodes CDR1 SGHRS and CDR2 YFSETQ. The ends lost 3 bases at V and 8 bases at J; junction bases unmatched: 10.

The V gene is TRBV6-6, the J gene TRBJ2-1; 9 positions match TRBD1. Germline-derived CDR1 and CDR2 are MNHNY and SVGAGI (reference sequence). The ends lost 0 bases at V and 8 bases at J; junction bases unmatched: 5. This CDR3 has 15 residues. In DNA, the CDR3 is TGTGCCAGCAGTTACTCCCGGGACAGGGTCGATGAGCAGTTCTTC. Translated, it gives CASSYSRDRVDEQFF.

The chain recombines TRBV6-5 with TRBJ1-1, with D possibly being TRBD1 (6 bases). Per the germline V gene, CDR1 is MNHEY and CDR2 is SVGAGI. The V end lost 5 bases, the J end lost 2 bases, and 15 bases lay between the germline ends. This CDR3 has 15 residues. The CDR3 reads CASSGDRRQNTEAFF. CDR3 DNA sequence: TGTGCCAGCAGTGGAGACAGGCGACAAAACACTGAAGCTTTCTTT.

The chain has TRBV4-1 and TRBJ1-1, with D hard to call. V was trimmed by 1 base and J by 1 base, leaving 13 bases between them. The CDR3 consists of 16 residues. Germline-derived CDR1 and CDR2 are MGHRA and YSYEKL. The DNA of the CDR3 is TGCGCCAGCAGCCAAGGGGGTCGGGGTTGGAACACTGAAGCTTTCTTT. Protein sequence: CASSQGGRGWNTEAFF.

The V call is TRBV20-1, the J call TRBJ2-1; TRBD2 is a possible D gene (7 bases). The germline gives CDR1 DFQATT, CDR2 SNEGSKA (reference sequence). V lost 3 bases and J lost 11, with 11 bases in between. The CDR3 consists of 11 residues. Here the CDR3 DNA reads TGCAGTGCTAGCGGGGGGCCAAAGCAGTTCTTC. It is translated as CSASGGPKQFF.

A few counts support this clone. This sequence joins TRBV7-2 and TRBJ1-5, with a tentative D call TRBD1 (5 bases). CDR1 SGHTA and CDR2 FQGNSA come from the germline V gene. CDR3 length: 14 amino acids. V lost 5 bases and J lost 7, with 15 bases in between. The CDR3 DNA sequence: TGTGCCAGCAGCAAGGTCCAGGGCGTCCAGCCCCAGCATTTT. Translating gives CASSKVQGVQPQHF.

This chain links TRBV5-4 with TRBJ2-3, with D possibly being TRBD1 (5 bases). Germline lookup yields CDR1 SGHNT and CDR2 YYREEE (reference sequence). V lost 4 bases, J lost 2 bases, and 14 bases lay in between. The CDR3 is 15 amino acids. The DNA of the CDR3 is TGTGCCAGCAGCACCGTGTGGGGCAACACAGATACGCAGTATTTT. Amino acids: CASSTVWGNTDTQYF.

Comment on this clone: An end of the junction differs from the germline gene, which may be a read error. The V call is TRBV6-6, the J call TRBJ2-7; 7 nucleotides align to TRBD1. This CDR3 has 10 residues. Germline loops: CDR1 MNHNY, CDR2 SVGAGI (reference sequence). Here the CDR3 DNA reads TGTGCCAGCGAGTCCGTGACAGGGAACTTC. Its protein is CASESVTGNF.

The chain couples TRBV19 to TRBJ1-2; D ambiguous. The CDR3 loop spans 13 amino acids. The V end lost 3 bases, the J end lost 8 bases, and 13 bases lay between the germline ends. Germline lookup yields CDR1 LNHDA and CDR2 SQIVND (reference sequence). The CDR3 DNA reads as TGTGCCAGTAGTATTAGTACCACGAAAGGCTACACCTTC. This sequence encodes CASSISTTKGYTF.

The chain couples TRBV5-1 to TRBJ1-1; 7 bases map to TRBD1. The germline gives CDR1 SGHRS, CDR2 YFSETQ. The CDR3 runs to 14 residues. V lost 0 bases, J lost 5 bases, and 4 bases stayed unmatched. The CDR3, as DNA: TGCGCCAGCAGCTTGGGCACAGGGGTGACTGAAGCTTTCTTT. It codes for CASSLGTGVTEAFF.

The CDR3 DNA reads TGTGCCAGCAGTGACGGGCCGGCAAGAGCTGAAGCTTTCTTT. Amino acids: CASSDGPARAEAFF. The chain couples TRBV6-4 to TRBJ1-1; D not certain. This CDR3 comprises 14 residues. Germline values: CDR1 MRHNA, CDR2 SNTAGT. Trimming stripped 2 bases from V and 6 bases from J, with 13 bases between.

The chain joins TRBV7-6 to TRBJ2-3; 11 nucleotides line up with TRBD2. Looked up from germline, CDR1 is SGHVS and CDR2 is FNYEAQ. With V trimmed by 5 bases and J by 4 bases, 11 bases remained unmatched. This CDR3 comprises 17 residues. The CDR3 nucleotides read TGTGCCAGCAGCGATCGATTACTAGCGGGGGCCCCAGATACGCAGTATTTT. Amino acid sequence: CASSDRLLAGAPDTQYF.

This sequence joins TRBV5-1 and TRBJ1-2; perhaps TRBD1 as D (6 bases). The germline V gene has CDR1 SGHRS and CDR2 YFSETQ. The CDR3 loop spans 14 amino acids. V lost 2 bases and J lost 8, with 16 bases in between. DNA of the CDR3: TGCGCCAGCAGCTTCAGGACAGACACGCGCGGCTACACCTTC. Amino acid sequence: CASSFRTDTRGYTF.